This T cell receptor (beta chain) appears in the sequencing data of a study of blood T cell repertoires in COVID-19. Repertoires were generated with immunoSEQ multiplex PCR, while TCRdb's copy carries only in-frame clones and drops some. The data hold a few hundred thousand clones, with more than 75% observed a single time. Trimming pared 8 bases from V and 6 bases from J, leaving 13 bases between. Germline-derived CDR1 and CDR2 are MNHEY and SVGAGI. The CDR3 length is 12 residues. Sequencing input: PBMCs or T cells enriched from blood (not recorded which). The receptor was isolated from a woman in her thirties or forties who had recovered from COVID-19. The chain is built from TRBV6-5 and TRBJ1-1; D perhaps matches TRBD1 (6 bases). CDR3 in amino acids: CASGSWTAEAFF. CDR3 bases: TGTGCCAGCGGGTCCTGGACAGCTGAAGCTTTCTTT.